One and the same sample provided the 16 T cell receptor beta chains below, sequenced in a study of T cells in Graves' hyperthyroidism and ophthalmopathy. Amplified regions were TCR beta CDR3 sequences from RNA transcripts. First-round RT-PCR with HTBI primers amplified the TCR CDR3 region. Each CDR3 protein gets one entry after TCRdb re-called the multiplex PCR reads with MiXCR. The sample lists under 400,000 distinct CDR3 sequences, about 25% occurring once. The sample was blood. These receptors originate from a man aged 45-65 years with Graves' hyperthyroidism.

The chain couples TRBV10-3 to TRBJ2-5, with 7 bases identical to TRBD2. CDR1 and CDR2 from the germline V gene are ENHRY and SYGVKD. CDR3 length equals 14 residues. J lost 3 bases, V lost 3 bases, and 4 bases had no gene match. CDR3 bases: TGTGCCATCAGTGATTCAGCGGGAAAAGAGACCCAGTACTTC. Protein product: CAISDSAGKETQYF.

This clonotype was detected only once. CDR3 amino acids: CSAGTDNEQFF. For the CDR3, the DNA is TGCAGTGCCGGGACAGACAATGAGCAGTTCTTC. The chain couples TRBV20-1 to TRBJ2-1; 7 bases align to TRBD1. The CDR3 length is 11 residues. Unmatched junction bases numbered 1, after V lost 6 bases and J lost 5 bases. Germline V gives CDR1 DFQATT, CDR2 SNEGSKA (reference sequence).

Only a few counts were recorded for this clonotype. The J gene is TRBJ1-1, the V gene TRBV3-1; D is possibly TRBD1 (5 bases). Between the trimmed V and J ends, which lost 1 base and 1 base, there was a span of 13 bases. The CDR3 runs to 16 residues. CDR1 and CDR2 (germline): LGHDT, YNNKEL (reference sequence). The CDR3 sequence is CASSQVMGVGNTEAFF. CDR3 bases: TGTGCCAGCAGCCAAGTGATGGGGGTTGGGAACACTGAAGCTTTCTTT.

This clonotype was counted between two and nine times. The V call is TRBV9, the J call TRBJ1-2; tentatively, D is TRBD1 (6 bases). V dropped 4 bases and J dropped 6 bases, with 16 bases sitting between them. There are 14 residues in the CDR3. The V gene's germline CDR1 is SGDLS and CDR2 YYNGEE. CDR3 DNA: TGTGCCAGCAGCACCTCTGGACAGATCGATGGCTACACCTTC. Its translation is CASSTSGQIDGYTF. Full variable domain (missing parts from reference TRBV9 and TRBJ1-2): DSGVTQTPKHLITATGQRVTLRCSPRSGDLSVYWYQQSLDQGLQFLIQYYNGEERAKGNILERFSAQQFPDLHSELNLSSLELGDSALYFCASSTSGQIDGYTFGSGTRLTVV.

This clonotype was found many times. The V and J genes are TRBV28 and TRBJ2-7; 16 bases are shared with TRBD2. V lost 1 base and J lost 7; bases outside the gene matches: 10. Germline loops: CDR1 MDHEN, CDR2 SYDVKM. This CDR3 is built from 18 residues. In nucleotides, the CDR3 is TGTGCCAGCAGTTTATTAGGGACTAGCGGGAGGGATGGATTGGAGCAGTACTTC. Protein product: CASSLLGTSGRDGLEQYF.

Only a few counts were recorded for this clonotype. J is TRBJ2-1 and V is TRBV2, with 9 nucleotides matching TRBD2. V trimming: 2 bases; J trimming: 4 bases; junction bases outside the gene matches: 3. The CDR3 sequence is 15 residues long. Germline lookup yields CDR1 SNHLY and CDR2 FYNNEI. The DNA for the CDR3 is TGTGCCAGCAGTGAACAGACTAGCGGATACAATGAGCAGTTCTTC. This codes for CASSEQTSGYNEQFF.

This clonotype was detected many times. The CDR3 DNA is TGCAGTGCTAGAGACGGGAGTAGCACAGATACGCAGTATTTT. This sequence encodes CSARDGSSTDTQYF. The chain combines TRBV20-1 with TRBJ2-3; perhaps TRBD2 as D (6 bases). The germline CDR1 and CDR2 sequences are DFQATT and SNEGSKA (reference sequence). CDR3 length equals 14 residues. V was cut by 0 bases and J by 0 bases, with 7 bases left in between.

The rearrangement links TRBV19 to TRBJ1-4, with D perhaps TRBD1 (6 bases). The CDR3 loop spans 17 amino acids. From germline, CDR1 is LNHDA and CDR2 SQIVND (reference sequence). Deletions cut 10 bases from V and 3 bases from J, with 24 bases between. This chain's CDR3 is CATGLRTAGVSNEKLFF. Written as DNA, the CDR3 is TGTGCCACCGGACTAAGGACAGCAGGCGTCTCTAATGAAAAACTGTTTTTT.

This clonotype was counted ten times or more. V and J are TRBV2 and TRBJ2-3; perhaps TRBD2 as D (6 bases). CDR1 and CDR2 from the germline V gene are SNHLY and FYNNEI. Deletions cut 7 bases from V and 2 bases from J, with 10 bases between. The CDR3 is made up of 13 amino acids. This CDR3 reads CASKGLHTDTQYF. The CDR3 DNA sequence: TGTGCCAGCAAGGGACTCCACACAGATACGCAGTATTTT.

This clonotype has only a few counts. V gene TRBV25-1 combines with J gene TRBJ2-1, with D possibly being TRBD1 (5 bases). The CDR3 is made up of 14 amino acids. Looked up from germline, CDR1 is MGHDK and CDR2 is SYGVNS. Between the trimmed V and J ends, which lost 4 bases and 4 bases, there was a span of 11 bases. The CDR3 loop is CASSGGGTYNEQFF. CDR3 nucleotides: TGTGCCAGCAGTGGGGGCGGAACTTACAATGAGCAGTTCTTC.

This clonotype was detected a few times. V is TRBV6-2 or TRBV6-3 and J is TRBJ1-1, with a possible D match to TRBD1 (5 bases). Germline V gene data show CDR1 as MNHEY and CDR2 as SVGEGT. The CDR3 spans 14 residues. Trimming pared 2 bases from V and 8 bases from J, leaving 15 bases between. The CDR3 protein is CASSYGFSGTEAFF. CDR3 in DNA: TGTGCCAGCAGTTACGGATTCTCAGGGACGGAAGCTTTCTTT.

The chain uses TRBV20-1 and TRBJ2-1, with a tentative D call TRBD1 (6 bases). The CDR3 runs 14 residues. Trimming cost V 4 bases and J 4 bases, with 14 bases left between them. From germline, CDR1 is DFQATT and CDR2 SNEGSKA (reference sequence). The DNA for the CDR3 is TGCAGTGCTAAACAGGGTGGTCGGTACAATGAGCAGTTCTTC. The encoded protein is CSAKQGGRYNEQFF.

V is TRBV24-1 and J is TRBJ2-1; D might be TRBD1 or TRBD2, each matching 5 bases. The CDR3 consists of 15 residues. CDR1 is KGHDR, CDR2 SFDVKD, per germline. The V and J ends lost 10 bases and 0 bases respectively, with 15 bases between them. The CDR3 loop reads CATSSGPSSYNEQFF. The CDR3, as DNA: TGTGCCACATCATCGGGGCCGAGCTCCTACAATGAGCAGTTCTTC.

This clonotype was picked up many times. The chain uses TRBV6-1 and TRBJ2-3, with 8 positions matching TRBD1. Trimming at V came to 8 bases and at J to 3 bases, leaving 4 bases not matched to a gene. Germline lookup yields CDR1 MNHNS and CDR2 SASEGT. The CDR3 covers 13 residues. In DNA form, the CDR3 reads TGTGCCAGCTCGACAGGGGTAACAGATACGCAGTATTTT. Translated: CASSTGVTDTQYF.

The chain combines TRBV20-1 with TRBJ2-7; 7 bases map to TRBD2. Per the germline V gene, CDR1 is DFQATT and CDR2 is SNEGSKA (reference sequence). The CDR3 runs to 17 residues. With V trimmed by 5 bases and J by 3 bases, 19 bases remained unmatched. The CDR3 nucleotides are TGCAGTGCTGGGAGCCTTAGGACTAGTCCATCGCTCTACGAGCAGTACTTC. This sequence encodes CSAGSLRTSPSLYEQYF.

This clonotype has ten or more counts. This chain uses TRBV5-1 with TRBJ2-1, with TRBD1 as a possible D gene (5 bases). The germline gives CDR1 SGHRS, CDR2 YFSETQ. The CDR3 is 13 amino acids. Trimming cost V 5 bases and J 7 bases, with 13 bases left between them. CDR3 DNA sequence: TGCGCCAGCAGTTCGGACACCCTTAATGAGCAGTTCTTC. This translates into CASSSDTLNEQFF.